This passage covers 2 T cell receptor beta chains from one sample sequenced in a study of spatial heterogeneity in lung cancer (dated by TCRdb to about 2019). The sample's time point label, decoded: sample taken at primary tumor resection. Without any cell sorting, TCR sequencing was performed on whole RNA extracted either from tumor and nontumor lung tissue or from cryopreserved PBMC samples. Receptor amplification or capture employed 5' RACE. Instrument used: NextSeq 500. The raw public data were reprocessed by TCRdb itself: fastp quality trimming at Q25, MiXCR clonotype calling, in-frame beta chains only. Entries that share a CDR3 protein sequence are merged under the most common genes and DNA. Within this sample are about 52,000 distinct CDR3 sequences, with approximately 7% of them counted one time only. The ten largest account for roughly 3% of the sample. The sequencing here drew on PBMCs, taken at surgery. The source of these receptors is a female donor with early-stage non-small cell lung cancer.

This clonotype has a handful of counts. This chain joins TRBV7-3 and TRBJ2-3, with TRBD2 matching over 8 bases. In germline, CDR1 is SGHTA, CDR2 FQGTGA. The CDR3 totals 17 residues. Germline trimming cut 3 bases from V and 3 bases from J; bases unmatched to any gene: 11. The CDR3 loop is CASSFSNLAGGTDTQYF. The CDR3 bases are TGTGCCAGCAGCTTCTCCAACTTGGCGGGGGGAACAGATACGCAGTATTTT.

In its sample, this clonotype was seen many times. The gene calls are TRBV14 and TRBJ1-3; the D is unclear. CDR1 is SGHDN and CDR2 is FVKESK in the germline V gene. The CDR3 spans 13 residues. Trimming took 0 bases from V and 4 from J, leaving 4 bases between them. The CDR3 sequence is CASSQDYGNTIYF. In nucleotides, the CDR3 is TGTGCCAGCAGCCAAGATTACGGAAACACCATATATTTT.